The rows below give T cell receptor beta chains drawn from one sample of a study of T cell changes during pregnancy in multiple sclerosis. Profiled with immunoSEQ multiplex PCR; TCRdb holds only in-frame clones, not every one. The profile shows 39,000 or so clones, 91% of them singletons. The sample consisted of CD8+ T cells from peripheral blood mononuclear cells, taken after pregnancy. The receptors were gathered from a female donor with multiple sclerosis, enrolled in a pregnancy study. Both conserved end residues are part of each CDR3. The D gene is left open where the match is weak. Expanded clones get a size class; other rows say once, few or many, or leave the size out.

d_gene,j_gene,abundance,v_gene,len,CDR3aa,CDR3nt
TRBD2,TRBJ2-7,-,TRBV5-6,14,CASSLGAGVGEQYF,TGTGCCAGCAGCTTGGGGGCGGGGGTCGGAGAGCAGTACTTC
TRBD2,TRBJ2-2,-,TRBV7-6,16,CASSSASGGLSRELFF,TGTGCCAGCAGCTCCGCTAGCGGGGGCCTCTCGAGGGAGCTGTTTTTT
-,TRBJ2-7,-,TRBV7-9,12,CASSSGFGEQYF,TGTGCCAGCAGCTCGGGATTCGGCGAGCAGTACTTC
TRBD1,TRBJ2-2,-,TRBV27,15,CASSLGTGRTGELFF,TGTGCCAGCAGTCTGGGGACAGGGCGTACCGGGGAGCTGTTTTTT
TRBD2,TRBJ2-3,-,TRBV7-9,15,CASSLALAPTDTQYF,TGTGCCAGCAGCTTAGCACTAGCGCCCACAGATACGCAGTATTTT
TRBD2,TRBJ2-3,-,TRBV13,16,CASSLGRAGGTDTQYF,TGTGCCAGCAGCTTAGGCCGCGCGGGAGGGACAGATACGCAGTATTTT
-,TRBJ1-1,-,TRBV5-1,16,CASSLGGGLSDTEAFF,TGCGCCAGCAGCTTGGGAGGCGGCCTATCGGACACTGAAGCTTTCTTT
TRBD1,TRBJ2-1,-,TRBV6-6,14,CASRGQLGGNEQFF,TGTGCCAGCAGGGGACAGCTAGGGGGTAATGAGCAGTTCTTC
-,TRBJ2-1,-,TRBV25-1,11,CASSGAQEQFF,TGTGCCAGCAGTGGTGCCCAGGAGCAGTTCTTC
-,TRBJ2-5,-,TRBV19,14,CASSPTETTETQYF,TGTGCCAGTAGTCCGACAGAAACGACAGAGACCCAGTACTTC
TRBD2,TRBJ2-1,-,TRBV19,18,CASSVGLAGASRINEQFF,TGTGCCAGTAGTGTGGGACTAGCGGGAGCCAGCAGAATCAATGAGCAGTTCTTC
-,TRBJ2-5,-,TRBV9,13,CASSAGGKETQYF,TGTGCCAGCAGCGCCGGCGGGAAAGAGACCCAGTACTTC
TRBD1,TRBJ2-1,once,TRBV6-5,16,CASSSFRTGKRNEQFF,TGTGCCAGCAGTTCTTTTCGGACAGGGAAAAGGAATGAGCAGTTCTTC
-,TRBJ2-3,-,TRBV13,15,CASSSHGSSTDTQYF,TGTGCCAGCAGCTCCCACGGTTCTAGCACAGATACGCAGTATTTT
-,TRBJ2-3,once,TRBV7-6,15,CASSSRAASTDTQYF,TGTGCCAGCAGTTCCCGAGCGGCTAGCACAGATACGCAGTATTTT
-,TRBJ1-1,-,TRBV11-2,16,CASSLVVGPVNTEAFF,TGTGCCAGCAGCTTAGTTGTGGGGCCTGTGAACACTGAAGCTTTCTTT
-,TRBJ1-2,once,TRBV5-5,14,CASSGRGVNYGYTF,TGTGCCAGCAGCGGCCGCGGGGTTAACTATGGCTACACCTTC
-,TRBJ1-6,-,TRBV27,16,CASSLKAGLPNSPLHF,TGTGCCAGCAGTTTAAAGGCAGGGCTTCCAAATTCACCCCTCCACTTT
TRBD2,TRBJ2-7,-,TRBV9,14,CASNNGGAGYEQYF,TGTGCCAGCAATAACGGGGGGGCGGGCTACGAGCAGTACTTC
-,TRBJ2-3,-,TRBV28,17,CASSLDRLGRDTDTQYF,TGTGCCAGCAGTTTAGATCGCCTGGGCAGAGACACAGATACGCAGTATTTT
-,TRBJ1-1,-,TRBV5-1,12,CASSLDSTEAFF,TGCGCCAGCAGCTTGGATAGCACTGAAGCTTTCTTT
TRBD2,TRBJ2-7,once,TRBV2,13,CASKGTSGYEQYF,TGTGCCAGCAAAGGGACTAGCGGCTACGAGCAGTACTTC
-,TRBJ1-4,-,TRBV5-3,14,CARSWLGRREKLFF,TGTGCCAGAAGCTGGCTGGGCAGGAGGGAAAAACTGTTTTTT
-,TRBJ2-2,-,TRBV7-9,14,CASSPTGNTGELFF,TGTGCCAGCAGCCCGACAGGGAACACCGGGGAGCTGTTTTTT
-,TRBJ2-7,-,TRBV27,13,CASSSSSGSGQYF,TGTGCCAGCAGTTCCTCTTCAGGGTCCGGGCAGTACTTC
TRBD2,TRBJ2-3,-,TRBV9,16,CASSVGTSSLTDTQYF,TGTGCCAGCAGCGTAGGGACTAGCAGCCTCACAGATACGCAGTATTTT
-,TRBJ1-3,-,TRBV9,16,CASSVEAGGSGNTIYF,TGTGCCAGCAGCGTAGAAGCAGGAGGCTCTGGAAACACCATATATTTT
TRBD1,TRBJ1-5,-,TRBV29-1,17,CSVEGTGLNEGNQPQHF,TGCAGCGTTGAAGGGACAGGGTTAAACGAGGGCAATCAGCCCCAGCATTTT
-,TRBJ2-3,-,TRBV5-1,13,CASSWLLSDTQYF,TGCGCCAGCAGCTGGCTTCTTTCAGATACGCAGTATTTT
-,TRBJ2-7,-,TRBV27,14,CASSIDRQSYEQYF,TGTGCCAGCAGTATCGACAGGCAATCCTACGAGCAGTACTTC
-,TRBJ2-5,-,TRBV27,11,CASSSQETQYF,TGTGCCAGCAGTTCTCAAGAGACCCAGTACTTC
-,TRBJ1-5,-,TRBV27,14,CASSLYGGGQPQHF,TGTGCCAGCAGTTTATATGGGGGGGGCCAGCCCCAGCATTTT
-,TRBJ2-1,-,TRBV2,16,CASSEWRGPSYNEQFF,TGTGCCAGCAGTGAATGGAGGGGCCCCTCCTACAATGAGCAGTTCTTC
TRBD1,TRBJ2-1,once,TRBV30,11,CAWSGGQGRFF,TGTGCCTGGAGTGGGGGACAGGGACGGTTCTTC
-,TRBJ1-1,-,TRBV5-1,15,CASSPGGSAATEAFF,TGCGCCAGCAGCCCTGGGGGGTCAGCGGCAACTGAAGCTTTCTTT
-,TRBJ2-3,once,TRBV4-2,15,CASSQEDQRSDTQYF,TGTGCCAGCAGCCAAGAGGATCAGCGTTCGGATACGCAGTATTTT
-,TRBJ1-2,-,TRBV27,14,CASSLTGVGYGYTF,TGTGCCAGCAGTTTGACAGGAGTAGGCTATGGCTACACCTTC